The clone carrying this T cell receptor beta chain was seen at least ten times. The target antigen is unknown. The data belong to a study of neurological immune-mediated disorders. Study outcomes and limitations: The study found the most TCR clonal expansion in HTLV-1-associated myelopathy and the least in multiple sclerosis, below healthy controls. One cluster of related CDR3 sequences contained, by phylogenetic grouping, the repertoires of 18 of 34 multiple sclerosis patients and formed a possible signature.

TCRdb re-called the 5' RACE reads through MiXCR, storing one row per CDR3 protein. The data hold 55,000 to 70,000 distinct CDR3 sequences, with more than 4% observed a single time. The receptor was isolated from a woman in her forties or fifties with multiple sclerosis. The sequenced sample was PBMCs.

CDR3 in amino acids: CASSFGLGGEKLFF. CDR3 nucleotides: TGTGCCAGCAGTTTTGGTCTTGGTGGGGAAAAACTGTTTTTT. This chain uses TRBV27 with TRBJ1-4, with unresolved D. Trimming left V 3 bases short and J 8 bases short, with 13 bases between. The CDR3 runs to 14 residues. Germline CDR1 MNHEY, CDR2 SMNVEV (reference sequence).